This TCR beta chain comes out of a study of T cells in Graves' hyperthyroidism and ophthalmopathy. Study results and limitations: Blood also showed most of the thyroid clonotypes that were expanded above 0.001.

Trimming shortened V by 0 bases and J by 0 bases, and 18 bases separated the two germline ends. Per germline, CDR1 DFQATT and CDR2 SNEGSKA (reference sequence). The CDR3 contains 18 residues. Using RNA transcripts as the source, TCR beta CDR3 regions were amplified. During a first-round RT-PCR of the TCR CDR3, the HTBI primer set was used. TCRdb reprocessed the multiplex PCR reads with MiXCR, giving one entry per CDR3 protein. The data show some 500,000 distinct CDR3 sequences, with approximately 25% seen just once and around 10% held by the top ten. Remarks on this clonotype: Antigen: not known.

This receptor was identified in a woman aged 25-40 years with Graves' ophthalmopathy. The rearrangement links TRBV20-1 to TRBJ1-3, with D perhaps TRBD1 (6 bases). The sequenced sample was blood. This CDR3 is CSARDRGGLETSGNTIYF. The CDR3, as DNA: TGCAGTGCTAGAGACCGCGGGGGCCTGGAGACCTCTGGAAACACCATATATTTT.